Below, 10 T cell receptor beta chains from the same sample are listed, as sequenced in a study of breast tumors, draining lymph nodes, adjacent tissues. TCRdb re-called the multiplex PCR reads with MiXCR, one entry per CDR3 protein. The sample holds over 130,000 distinct CDR3 sequences, about 30% seen once. The lymph nodes were axillary draining lymph nodes from breast cancer patients. What was sequenced was axillary lymph node tissue. These receptors all come from a female donor with breast cancer. Some clones in this sample may be carry-over from other donors' samples.

This clonotype was picked up many times. The gene calls are TRBV20-1 and TRBJ2-5; D gene uncertain. Germline loops: CDR1 DFQATT, CDR2 SNEGSKA (reference sequence). The CDR3 is 15 amino acids. V lost 5 bases to trimming and J lost 0 bases, with 16 bases between them. The CDR3 loop reads CSALALSGNQETQYF. The CDR3 nucleotides are TGCAGTGCTTTGGCTCTGAGTGGGAACCAAGAGACCCAGTACTTC.

The chain joins TRBV7-2 to TRBJ1-2, with D possibly matching TRBD1 (6 bases). The V and J ends lost 5 bases and 0 bases respectively, with 22 bases between them. This CDR3 has 18 residues. Germline CDR1 and CDR2: SGHTA and FQGNSA. CDR3 bases: TGTGCCAGCAGCCGCCATCTCCCATCGGACAGTTCTAACTATGGCTACACCTTC. Protein sequence: CASSRHLPSDSSNYGYTF.

The sample holds many counts of this clonotype. The genes are TRBV5-1 and TRBJ2-7, with 11 positions matching TRBD1. After removal of 4 bases from V and 4 bases from J, the junction contained 7 bases not matched to a gene. CDR3 length equals 15 residues. CDR1 SGHRS and CDR2 YFSETQ come from the germline V gene. Written as DNA, the CDR3 is TGCGCCAGCAGCACCCGGACAGGGGGCTCATACGAGCAGTACTTC. Amino acid sequence: CASSTRTGGSYEQYF.

As for this clonotype: The conserved phenylalanine or tryptophan is not found at the CDR3 terminus, so this likely reflects a read error. No DNA is shown, since the ends of the CDR3 on it are uncertain; the CDR3 is the one TCRdb lists. J is TRBJ2-5 and V is TRBV29-1; TRBD2 is the table's D call, not checked against the DNA. Per the germline V gene, CDR1 is SQVTM and CDR2 is ANQGSEA. A total of 15 residues make up the CDR3, ends included. CDR3: CSATGLAGLQETQDL.

For this clonotype: As the CDR3 is not closed by the conserved phenylalanine or tryptophan, this likely results from a read error. The genes are TRBV12-3 or TRBV12-4 and TRBJ1-1; 7 bases are a match to TRBD1. The CDR3 consists of 16 residues. The V and J ends lost 4 bases and 2 bases, in that order; junction bases with no gene match: 10. The CDR3, as DNA: TGTGCCAGCAGTTCCGAAAAAGGGGGCAGAAACACTGAAGCTTTCTGT. Its translation is CASSSEKGGRNTEAFC.

This clonotype has ten or more counts. The V gene is TRBV30, the J gene TRBJ1-6; weak D call: TRBD1 (6 bases). Germline CDR1 is GTSNPN and CDR2 is SVGIG (reference sequence). V dropped 0 bases and J dropped 7 bases, with 13 bases sitting between them. The CDR3 length is 15 residues. The CDR3 DNA reads as TGTGCCTGGAGTGTTAATAGACAGGCAAATTCACCCCTCCACTTT. Amino acids: CAWSVNRQANSPLHF.

V gene TRBV11-2 combines with J gene TRBJ1-6; 7 positions match TRBD1. CDR1 is SGHAT, CDR2 FQNNGV, per germline. The CDR3 covers 16 residues. J lost 6 bases, V lost 1 base, and 6 bases had no gene match. CDR3 bases: TGTGCCAGCAGCTTAGCCGGGACAGCGGCTAATTCACCCCTCCACTTT. It codes for CASSLAGTAANSPLHF.

This clonotype was seen many times. The rearrangement joins TRBV20-1 to TRBJ2-4; TRBD2 agrees at 12 bases. The germline CDR1 and CDR2 sequences are DFQATT and SNEGSKA (reference sequence). This CDR3 comprises 15 residues. V trimming: 0 bases; J trimming: 6 bases; junction bases outside the gene matches: 3. The CDR3 DNA reads TGCAGTGCTAGAGAGACTAGCGGGGGCTTAAACATTCAGTACTTC. It is translated as CSARETSGGLNIQYF.

This clonotype was detected many times. A much larger clone differs by one base, so this may be a read error. The rearrangement links TRBV7-2 to TRBJ2-5, with 9 bases aligning to TRBD1. Germline CDR1 is SGHTA and CDR2 is FQGNSA. This CDR3 has 15 amino acids. CDR3 nucleotide sequence: TGTGCCAGCAGTGAACTACAGGGGGCATTGGAGACCCAGCACTTC. Translating gives CASSELQGALETQHF.

A note on this clonotype: A much bigger clone sits one base away, suggesting this may be a read error. V and J are TRBV6-1 and TRBJ1-2; 7 bases align to TRBD1. V dropped 5 bases and J dropped 6; count of bases not matched to a gene: 12. CDR1 is MNHNS and CDR2 is SASEGT in the germline V gene. This CDR3 region has 15 residues. The CDR3 coding sequence is TGTGCCAGCAGTCCCTTAGACAGGGCTTACGATGGCTACACCTTC. It is translated as CASSPLDRAYDGYTF.